Listed below are T cell receptor beta chains from one sample, sequenced in a study of Graves' ophthalmopathy and Graves' hyperthyroidism. One entry per CDR3 protein results from TCRdb running MiXCR on the multiplex PCR reads. This table has over 450,000 distinct CDR3 sequences, around an eighth appearing once. Sequencing was carried out using blood. These receptors came from a woman in her 30s with Graves' ophthalmopathy. CDR3s include the opening cysteine and the closing phenylalanine or tryptophan. Each record gives: D gene, clone size, V gene, J gene, CDR3 DNA, CDR3 protein. The D gene is left open where the match is weak. Only part of the rows carry a size: once, few, many, or a class if the clone is expanded.

TRBD1	-	TRBV6-1	TRBJ1-6	TGTGCCAGCAGGATAGAACAGGGGGCCGGGAATTCACCCCTCCACTTT	CASRIEQGAGNSPLHF
-	many	TRBV7-2	TRBJ2-7	TGTGCCAGCAGCTTAGGCAGGAGCTCCTACGAGCAGTACTTC	CASSLGRSSYEQYF
TRBD1	many	TRBV24-1	TRBJ2-7	TGTGCCACCAGTGACCCCCCCGGGACAGGGGTGGAAGAGCAGTACTTC	CATSDPPGTGVEEQYF
TRBD1	many	TRBV28	TRBJ2-4	TGTGCCAGCAGTCCCCGGGACAGGGTAGGGTCGGACATTCAGTACTTC	CASSPRDRVGSDIQYF
-	-	TRBV7-2	TRBJ1-2	TGTGCCAGCAGCTTTACTCCGGGGGATGGCTACACCTTC	CASSFTPGDGYTF
-	many	TRBV12-3/TRBV12-4	TRBJ1-1	TGTGCCAGCAGTTTCAGGGCGAGGACTGAAGCTTTCTTT	CASSFRARTEAFF
TRBD1	-	TRBV6-1	TRBJ2-7	TGTGCCAGCAGTGCGCAGCACCCTTGGACAGGCTACGAGCAGTACTTC	CASSAQHPWTGYEQYF
TRBD2	many	TRBV4-2	TRBJ2-7	TGTGCCAGCAGCCAAGATAGGCTAGCGGGGGGCGTTTCCTACGAGCAGTACTTC	CASSQDRLAGGVSYEQYF
-	-	TRBV30	TRBJ1-3	TGTGCCTGCACCCGGGGTCGCCCACCCTCTGGAAACACCATATATTTT	CACTRGRPPSGNTIYF
-	many	TRBV30	TRBJ1-1	TGTGCCTGGAGCGCCACGGGGCGGACTGAAGCTTTCTTT	CAWSATGRTEAFF
TRBD2	many	TRBV29-1	TRBJ2-5	TGCAGCGTTGGCCGGGCCCCGGGAGGGACCCAGTACTTC	CSVGRAPGGTQYF
-	many	TRBV6-1	TRBJ2-2	TGTGCCAGCAGTGAACACCTAACCGGGGAGCTGTTTTTT	CASSEHLTGELFF
TRBD1	many	TRBV13	TRBJ2-7	TGTGCCAGCAGCCTAAGAGGGGGCAGCGAGCAGTACTTC	CASSLRGGSEQYF
TRBD2	few	TRBV5-6	TRBJ2-5	TGTGCCAGTTCTCCGGGACTAGTGAGGGAGACCCAGTACTTC	CASSPGLVRETQYF
-	many	TRBV11-2	TRBJ1-2	TGTGCCAGCAGCTTACAACTGGACGGCTATGGCTACACCTTC	CASSLQLDGYGYTF
TRBD1	many	TRBV11-2	TRBJ2-5	TGTGCCAGCAGTTCTACGACAGGGGTAAAAATAGAGACCCAGTACTTC	CASSSTTGVKIETQYF
-	many	TRBV6-2/TRBV6-3	TRBJ2-7	TGTGCCAGCAGTTATGAAGGGGCTCGAGGCGAGCAGTACTTC	CASSYEGARGEQYF
TRBD1	few	TRBV5-1	TRBJ2-7	TGCGCCAGCAGCCACTCAGGGGGTCCGGGCTACGAGCAGTACTTC	CASSHSGGPGYEQYF
TRBD1	many	TRBV12-3/TRBV12-4	TRBJ1-2	TGTGCCAGCAACTCCCCGGGACAGGGTAACTATGGCTACACCTTC	CASNSPGQGNYGYTF
-	many	TRBV7-2	TRBJ1-2	TGTGCCAGCAGCAACGCGAGGAACTATGGCTACACCTTC	CASSNARNYGYTF
TRBD1	many	TRBV12-3/TRBV12-4	TRBJ2-5	TGTGCCAGCAGTTTAGCGACAGGGGCTCAAGAGACCCAGTACTTC	CASSLATGAQETQYF
TRBD1	few	TRBV18	TRBJ1-2	TGTGCCAGCTCACCACTCCGACAGGGGTCTAACTATGGCTACACCTTC	CASSPLRQGSNYGYTF
-	many	TRBV30	TRBJ1-3	TGTGCCTGGACCGTGGGCATAAGCTCTGGAAACACCATATATTTT	CAWTVGISSGNTIYF
TRBD2	many	TRBV11-2	TRBJ2-2	TGTGCCAGCAGCCGCGTATGGGACTACCAAACCGGGGAGCTGTTCTTT	CASSRVWDYQTGELFF
-	-	TRBV12-3/TRBV12-4	TRBJ2-3	TGTGCCAGCAGTTTTAGGGTTGGAACTAGCACAGATACGCAGTATTTT	CASSFRVGTSTDTQYF
TRBD1	many	TRBV6-5	TRBJ1-2	TGTGCCAGCAGTTCGACAGGGCATGGCTACACCTTC	CASSSTGHGYTF
-	-	TRBV5-6	TRBJ1-5	TGTGCCAGCAGCTTGGCCTATGGGGTAAGCAATCAGCCTCAGCATTTT	CASSLAYGVSNQPQHF
-	many	TRBV2	TRBJ2-4	TGTGCCAGCAGTGAAGCGTACCCAGCTCAGTACTTC	CASSEAYPAQYF
TRBD2	many	TRBV7-2	TRBJ2-7	TGTGCCAGCAGCTCCCGACTAGCGGGAGTCTACGAGCAGTACTTC	CASSSRLAGVYEQYF
TRBD1	many	TRBV29-1	TRBJ2-7	TGCAGCGTTGTACGGGACAGGGAGGACGAGCAGTACTTC	CSVVRDREDEQYF
-	many	TRBV12-3/TRBV12-4	TRBJ2-2	TGTGCCAGCAGTTTACTCAGGGCGGGGGAGCTGTTTTTT	CASSLLRAGELFF
-	-	TRBV4-2	TRBJ1-2	TGTGCCAGCAGCCAAGACGTGATCAGAAACCCTAACTATGGCTTCACCTTC	CASSQDVIRNPNYGFTF
TRBD2	-	TRBV19	TRBJ2-2	TGTGCCAGTAGTACCTCTAGCGGGGGATACACCGGGGAGCTGTGTTTT	CASSTSSGGYTGELCF
-	many	TRBV30	TRBJ1-1	TGTGCCTGGATCGGACATCAAACTGAAGCTTTCTTT	CAWIGHQTEAFF
-	many	TRBV5-4	TRBJ1-1	TGTGCCAGCAGCTTGGACAGGGAACCCTTTAAGAACACTGAAGCTTTCTTT	CASSLDREPFKNTEAFF
-	many	TRBV20-1	TRBJ2-7	TGCAGTGCCCTAGCTGGGGACATATCCTACGAGCAGTACTTC	CSALAGDISYEQYF
TRBD2	many	TRBV30	TRBJ2-7	TGTGCCTTGGCGGCGGGAGCGCTCGCCGAGCAGTACTTC	CALAAGALAEQYF
TRBD1	many	TRBV15	TRBJ2-7	TGTGCCACCAGCAGAGCGGGACAGACTTACGAGCAGTACTTC	CATSRAGQTYEQYF
-	many	TRBV6-5	TRBJ2-2	TGTGCCAGCCCAGAACGCGACACCGGGGAGCTGTTTTTT	CASPERDTGELFF
-	many	TRBV11-3	TRBJ2-7	TGTGCCAGCAGCCCCGGGACCAGGTTCTCCTACGAGCAGTACTTC	CASSPGTRFSYEQYF
-	many	TRBV15	TRBJ2-2	TGTGCCACCAGCATCCTCACCGGGGAGCTGTTTTTT	CATSILTGELFF
TRBD1	many	TRBV6-5	TRBJ1-2	TGTGCCAGCAGTTACGACAGGGGGCTTGATGGCTACACCTTC	CASSYDRGLDGYTF
TRBD1	few	TRBV3-1	TRBJ1-2	TGTGCCAGCAGCCCCGGACAGGGAGGTAGCTACACCTTC	CASSPGQGGSYTF
-	-	TRBV2	TRBJ2-5	TGTGCCAGCAGGCCGGGACCGAGGGAGACCCAGTACTTC	CASRPGPRETQYF
-	many	TRBV30	TRBJ1-1	TGTGCCTGGAGTTGGACAGTTGAAGGTACTGAAGCTTTCTTT	CAWSWTVEGTEAFF
TRBD1	many	TRBV5-1	TRBJ1-1	TGCGCCAGCAGCTTGCGGGACAGGGGAAATTGGTTCACTGAAGCTTTCTTT	CASSLRDRGNWFTEAFF
-	many	TRBV12-3/TRBV12-4	TRBJ2-5	TGTGCCAGCAGTTTAAGTGGGCAAGAGACCCAGTACTTC	CASSLSGQETQYF
-	-	TRBV19	TRBJ1-1	TGTGCCAGTAGTATAGGTGCGGCAAAAGCTTTCTTT	CASSIGAAKAFF